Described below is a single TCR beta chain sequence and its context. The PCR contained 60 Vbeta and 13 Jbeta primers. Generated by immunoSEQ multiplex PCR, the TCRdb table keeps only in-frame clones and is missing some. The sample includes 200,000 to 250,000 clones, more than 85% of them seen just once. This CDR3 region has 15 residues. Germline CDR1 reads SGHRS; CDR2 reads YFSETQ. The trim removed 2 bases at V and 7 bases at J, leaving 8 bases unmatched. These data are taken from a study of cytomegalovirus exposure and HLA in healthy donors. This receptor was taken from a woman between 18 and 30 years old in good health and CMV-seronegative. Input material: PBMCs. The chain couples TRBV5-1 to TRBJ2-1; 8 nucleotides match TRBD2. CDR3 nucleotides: TGCGCCAGCAGCTTAGCGGGGGCCCCCCTGAATGAGCAGTTCTTC. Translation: CASSLAGAPLNEQFF.